This T cell receptor beta chain was recorded in a study of cytomegalovirus exposure and HLA in healthy donors. General study results and limits: There were under 200 TCR beta chains listed as cytomegalovirus-associated. Exclusion as indistinguishable affected some V segments, including TRBV6-2 and TRBV6-3.

V shed 5 bases, J shed 5 bases, and the junction held 8 bases outside the gene matches. Germline values: CDR1 SQVTM, CDR2 ANQGSEA. This CDR3 comprises 13 residues. PCR primers comprised 60 Vbeta and 13 Jbeta primers. TCRdb's copy holds only in-frame clones and misses some; the assay was immunoSEQ multiplex PCR. The sample lists approximately 100,000 clones, around three quarters occurring once. Turning to this clone: Its antigen is not known.

The sample was PBMCs. J is TRBJ2-5 and V is TRBV29-1, with 7 bases fitting TRBD1. The TCR was taken from a woman in her thirties or forties in good health and CMV-seronegative. In nucleotides, the CDR3 is TGCAGCGTTTCGGTAGGGGGCGGGGAGACCCAGTACTTC. Translation: CSVSVGGGETQYF. The variable domain in full, with the rest retrieved from reference TRBV29-1 and TRBJ2-5, is SAVISQKPSRDICQRGTSLTIQCQVDSQVTMMFWYRQQPGQSLTLIATANQGSEATYESGFVIDKFPISRPNLTFSTLTVSNMSPEDSSIYLCSVSVGGGETQYFGPGTRLLVL.